The next 21 T cell receptor beta chains were all read from a single sample in a study of T cells in Graves' hyperthyroidism and ophthalmopathy. From RNA transcripts, TCR beta CDR3 regions were amplified. The study used the HTBI primer set for a first-round RT-PCR of the TCR CDR3. TCRdb redid the calling of the multiplex PCR reads with MiXCR, one entry per CDR3 protein. This table holds 600,000 to 650,000 distinct CDR3 sequences, around 15% found once. The sample comprised blood. The source of these receptors is a woman in her twenties or thirties with Graves' hyperthyroidism.

This rearrangement joins TRBV19 to TRBJ1-2, with 9 nucleotides matching TRBD1. The trim removed 5 bases at V and 6 bases at J, leaving 10 bases unmatched. The CDR3 length is 15 residues. Germline V gene sequence: CDR1 LNHDA, CDR2 SQIVND (reference sequence). The chain's CDR3 is CASSVNRGRNNGYTF. The CDR3 nucleotides are TGTGCCAGTAGTGTCAACAGGGGGCGGAATAATGGCTACACCTTC.

Comment on this clonotype: A read error may be the cause here, since a much bigger clone is one base away. This CDR3 is CASSTHRGTVAFF. The CDR3 region has the DNA TGTGCCAGCAGTACCCACAGGGGCACTGTAGCTTTCTTT. The V gene is TRBV6-2 or TRBV6-3, the J gene TRBJ1-1, with 7 bases fitting TRBD1. This CDR3 has 13 amino acids. Germline assignment: CDR1 MNHEY and CDR2 SVGEGT.

Many counts were recorded for this clonotype. The genes are TRBV10-3 and TRBJ2-7; 9 bases are a match to TRBD1. The CDR3 runs 14 residues. The junction had 9 bases not matched to a gene; V was cut back by 7 bases and J by 5 bases. Germline lookup yields CDR1 ENHRY and CDR2 SYGVKD. The CDR3, as DNA: TGTGCCATCAAGAGTGGACAGGGGATCCACGAGCAGTACTTC. This sequence encodes CAIKSGQGIHEQYF.

The table lists this clonotype with a few counts. This chain connects TRBV2 to TRBJ2-7; D may be TRBD1 or TRBD2 (5 bases each). Germline values: CDR1 SNHLY, CDR2 FYNNEI. V dropped 6 bases and J dropped 4 bases, with 13 bases sitting between them. This CDR3 is built from 13 residues. This CDR3 reads CASRSIGEYEQYF. Here the CDR3 DNA reads TGTGCCAGCAGGTCGATAGGGGAGTACGAGCAGTACTTC. The complete variable domain, with remaining parts taken from reference TRBV2 and TRBJ2-7, reads EPEVTQTPSHQVTQMGQEVILRCVPISNHLYFYWYRQILGQKVEFLVSFYNNEISEKSEIFDDQFSVERPDGSNFTLKIRSTKLEDSAMYFCASRSIGEYEQYFGPGTRLTVT.

This clonotype was counted ten times or more. The CDR3 DNA reads TGTGCCAGCAGCGCTAGGGCTTACGAGCAGTACTTC. It encodes CASSARAYEQYF. V is TRBV7-9 and J is TRBJ2-7; D not resolved. CDR1 and CDR2 (germline): SEHNR, FQNEAQ (reference sequence). V gave up 5 bases and J gave up 4 bases, with 9 bases separating them. The CDR3 has 12 amino acids.

Concerning this clonotype: A read error may explain this, as a much larger clone is one base away. The rearrangement links TRBV30 to TRBJ1-1; D unclear. Trimming cost V 5 bases and J 4 bases, with 8 bases left between them. CDR1 and CDR2 (germline): GTSNPN, SVGIG (reference sequence). The CDR3 loop spans 11 amino acids. This CDR3 reads CAWDKGTEAFF. For the CDR3, the DNA is TGTGCCTGGGACAAGGGCACTGAAGCTTTCTTT.

This clonotype showed up many times. The chain carries TRBV12-3 or TRBV12-4 and TRBJ2-1; 12 bases align to TRBD2. The CDR3 length is 14 residues. V lost 6 bases and J lost 12; bases outside the gene matches: 9. CDR3 nucleotide sequence: TGTGCCAGCAGGACTAGCGGGAGTTGGGCGGGGCAGTTCTTC. As protein: CASRTSGSWAGQFF.

This clonotype was picked up a small number of times. The chain links TRBV7-2 to TRBJ2-1; 7 nucleotides match TRBD2. The CDR3 sequence is 19 residues long. CDR1 is SGHTA and CDR2 is FQGNSA in the germline V gene. The V and J ends lost 5 bases and 3 bases, in that order; junction bases with no gene match: 19. CDR3 residues: CASSQRGPLSSGNYNEQFF. In DNA, the CDR3 is TGTGCCAGCAGCCAGAGAGGGCCGCTATCTAGCGGTAACTACAATGAGCAGTTCTTC.

Details on this clonotype: The junction does not match germline at one end; this may be a read error. The rearrangement joins TRBV11-2 to TRBJ2-1, with 13 bases fitting TRBD2. The CDR3 loop spans 15 amino acids. Germline CDR1 reads SGHAT; CDR2 reads FQNNGV. CDR3: CANSLGLAGSEEQFF. The CDR3 nucleotides read TGTGCCAACAGCTTGGGACTAGCGGGATCAGAGGAGCAGTTCTTC.

This clonotype was recorded at least ten times. This chain links TRBV2 with TRBJ2-1; tentative D call: TRBD2 (6 bases). From germline, CDR1 is SNHLY and CDR2 FYNNEI. Trimming pared 5 bases from V and 6 bases from J, leaving 20 bases between. This CDR3 is built from 16 residues. This CDR3 reads CASSKTTGGIGNEQFF. The CDR3 DNA reads TGTGCCAGCAGTAAAACGACTGGGGGGATAGGCAATGAGCAGTTCTTC.

There are a few counts of this clonotype. The chain employs TRBV20-1 and TRBJ2-7; weak D call: TRBD2 (5 bases). V was trimmed by 1 base and J by 7 bases, leaving 20 bases between them. The length of the CDR3 is 15 residues. Germline CDR1 reads DFQATT; CDR2 reads SNEGSKA (reference sequence). CDR3 DNA: TGCAGTGCTAGAGCGGGAATGGCGGGTGCAAGGGAGCAGTACTTC. It encodes CSARAGMAGAREQYF.

In this sample, this clonotype turned up many times. The rearrangement links TRBV11-2 to TRBJ2-1; TRBD2 agrees at 10 bases. The CDR3 length is 15 residues. V shed 2 bases and J 7 bases; nucleotides not matched to a gene: 5. Germline-derived CDR1 and CDR2 are SGHAT and FQNNGV. The CDR3 DNA sequence: TGTGCCAGCAGCTTACATCTAGCGGGAGTTAATGAGCAGTTCTTC. Encoded protein: CASSLHLAGVNEQFF.

This clonotype occurred many times. The rearrangement uses TRBV15 and TRBJ1-6; D uncertain. The CDR3 is made up of 13 amino acids. CDR1 and CDR2 from the germline V gene are LNHNV and YYDKDF (reference sequence). V lost 1 base and J lost 8, with 6 bases in between. The CDR3 DNA is TGTGCCACCAGCAGAGTTAAGGATTCACCCCTCCACTTT. Translation gives CATSRVKDSPLHF.

The chain is built from TRBV7-8 and TRBJ2-4, with no clear D. The tail of the sequence fits TRBJ2-1 better, so the J call may be wrong. Germline-derived CDR1 and CDR2 are SGHVS and FQNEAQ. The CDR3 is 12 amino acids. CDR3 residues: CASSFTKNIQFF. The CDR3 nucleotides are TGTGCCAGCAGTTTCACTAAAAACATTCAGTTCTTC.

The chain uses TRBV5-1 and TRBJ2-3, with 7 bases aligning to TRBD1. The CDR3 is 16 residues long. Per the germline V gene, CDR1 is SGHRS and CDR2 is YFSETQ. With 4 bases clipped from V and 2 bases from J, the junction kept 10 bases outside the gene matches. The CDR3 loop is CASSRAGQVITDTQYF. DNA for the CDR3: TGCGCCAGCAGCAGGGCCGGACAGGTGATCACAGATACGCAGTATTTT.

This clonotype has at least ten counts. The chain employs TRBV5-1 and TRBJ1-1; the D is unclear. The CDR3 consists of 13 residues. Trimming pared 4 bases from V and 1 base from J, leaving 8 bases between. CDR1 SGHRS and CDR2 YFSETQ come from the germline V gene. CDR3 in DNA: TGCGCCAGCAGCGGTAAGGGGAACACTGAAGCTTTCTTT. Protein product: CASSGKGNTEAFF.

This clonotype occurred many times. This chain uses TRBV27 with TRBJ1-1; no clear D gene. Germline values: CDR1 MNHEY, CDR2 SMNVEV (reference sequence). The V gene lost 6 bases and the J gene lost 4 bases, with 12 bases spanning the gap. The CDR3 consists of 13 residues. CDR3 residues: CASSYRESTEAFF. Here the CDR3 DNA reads TGTGCCAGCAGCTATCGCGAAAGCACTGAAGCTTTCTTT.

This clonotype was detected a few times. CDR3 amino acids: CASSQEGGGLYSNQPQHF. CDR3 sequence (DNA): TGCGCCAGCAGCCAAGAGGGCGGAGGTCTATATAGCAATCAGCCCCAGCATTTT. The chain uses TRBV4-1 and TRBJ1-5; D is ambiguous. Germline CDR1 reads MGHRA; CDR2 reads YSYEKL. The CDR3 loop spans 18 amino acids. V lost 0 bases, J lost 0 bases, and 15 bases lay in between.

This clonotype was seen ten or more times. The V gene is TRBV7-2, the J gene TRBJ2-7; tentative D call: TRBD2 (6 bases). In germline, CDR1 is SGHTA, CDR2 FQGNSA. The CDR3 has 15 amino acids. The V gene lost 1 base and the J gene lost 4 bases, with 14 bases spanning the gap. The CDR3 sequence is CASSLGIGRLYEQYF. As DNA, the CDR3 is TGTGCCAGCAGCTTAGGAATAGGGAGGTTGTACGAGCAGTACTTC.

This clonotype was counted a few times. J is TRBJ2-1 and V is TRBV2; tentatively, D is TRBD2 (5 bases). Germline CDR1 SNHLY, CDR2 FYNNEI. This CDR3 comprises 13 residues. V gave up 8 bases and J gave up 5 bases, with 13 bases separating them. DNA for the CDR3: TGTGCCAGCCAGAGGGCCAGACACAATGAGCAGTTCTTC. Its translation is CASQRARHNEQFF.

Ten or more counts support this clonotype. This chain uses TRBV20-1 with TRBJ1-5, with 11 bases matching TRBD1. The CDR3 is 16 residues long. The germline CDR1 and CDR2 sequences are DFQATT and SNEGSKA (reference sequence). V shed 1 base and J 2 bases; nucleotides not matched to a gene: 4. CDR3 sequence reads: CSARAGQGVRNQPQHF. CDR3 nucleotide sequence: TGCAGTGCTAGAGCGGGACAGGGGGTTCGCAATCAGCCCCAGCATTTT.